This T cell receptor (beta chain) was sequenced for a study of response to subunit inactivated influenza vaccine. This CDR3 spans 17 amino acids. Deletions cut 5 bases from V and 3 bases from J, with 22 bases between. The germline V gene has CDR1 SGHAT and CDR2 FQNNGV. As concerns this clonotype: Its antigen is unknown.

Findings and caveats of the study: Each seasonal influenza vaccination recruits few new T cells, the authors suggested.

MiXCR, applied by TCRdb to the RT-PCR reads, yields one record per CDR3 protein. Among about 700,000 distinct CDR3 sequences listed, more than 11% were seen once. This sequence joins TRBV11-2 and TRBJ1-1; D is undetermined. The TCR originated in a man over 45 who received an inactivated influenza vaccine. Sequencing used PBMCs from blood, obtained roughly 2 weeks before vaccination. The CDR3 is CASSPRVGYMRDTEAFF. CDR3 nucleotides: TGTGCCAGCAGCCCCCGAGTAGGATATATGAGAGACACTGAAGCTTTCTTT. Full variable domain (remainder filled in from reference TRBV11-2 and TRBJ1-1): EAGVAQSPRYKIIEKRQSVAFWCNPISGHATLYWYQQILGQGPKLLIQFQNNGVVDDSQLPKDRFSAERLKGVDSTLKIQPAKLEDSAVYLCASSPRVGYMRDTEAFFGQGTRLTVV.